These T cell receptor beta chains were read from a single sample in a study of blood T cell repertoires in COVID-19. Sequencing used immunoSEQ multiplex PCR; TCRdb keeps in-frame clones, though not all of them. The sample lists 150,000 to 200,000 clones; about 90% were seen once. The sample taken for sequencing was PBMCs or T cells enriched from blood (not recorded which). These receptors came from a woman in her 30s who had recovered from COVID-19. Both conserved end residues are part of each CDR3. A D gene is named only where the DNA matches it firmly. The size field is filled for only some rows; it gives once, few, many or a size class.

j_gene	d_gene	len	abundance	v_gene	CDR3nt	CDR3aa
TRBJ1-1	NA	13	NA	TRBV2	TGTGCCAGCAGTTATTCCCTGAACACTGAAGCTTTCTTT	CASSYSLNTEAFF
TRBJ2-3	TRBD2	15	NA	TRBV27	TGTGCCAGCAGTCCGACCTCCGGGGGGGCAGATACGCAGTATTTT	CASSPTSGGADTQYF
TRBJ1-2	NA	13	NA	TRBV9	TGTGCCAGCAGCGTCGACGGAGGGTATGGCTACACCTTC	CASSVDGGYGYTF
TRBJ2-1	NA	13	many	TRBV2	TGTGCCAGCAGAGCCCGCTCCTACAATGAGCAGTTCTTC	CASRARSYNEQFF
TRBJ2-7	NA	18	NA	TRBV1	TGCACCAGCAGCCCGGGACTAGCGGGCGACTCGGATCCCTACGAGCAGTACTTC	CTSSPGLAGDSDPYEQYF
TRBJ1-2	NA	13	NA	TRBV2	TGTGCCAGCAGCCCGGACTCTCTGGGGGGCTACACCTTC	CASSPDSLGGYTF
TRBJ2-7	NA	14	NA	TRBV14	TGTGCCAGCAGTCTAAGTGGGGCAGCCTTTGAGCAGTACTTC	CASSLSGAAFEQYF
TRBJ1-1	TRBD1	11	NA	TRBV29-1	TGCAGCGTCGGGACAGGGTCGGGAGCTTTCTTT	CSVGTGSGAFF
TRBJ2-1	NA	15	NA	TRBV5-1	TGCGCCAGCAGCTTGGCGCCACAGGGATTGAATGAGCAGTTCTTC	CASSLAPQGLNEQFF
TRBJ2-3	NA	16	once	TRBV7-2	TGTGCCAGCAGCTTAGGTCGGCGCGGGAGCACAGATACGCAGTATTTT	CASSLGRRGSTDTQYF
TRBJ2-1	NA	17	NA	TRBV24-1	TGTGCCACCAGTGATCGCGGTACAATTGGCTCCTACAATGAGCAGTTCTTC	CATSDRGTIGSYNEQFF
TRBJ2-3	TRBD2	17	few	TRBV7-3	TGTGCCAGCAGCTCCGGACTAGCGGGACGGGGGGCAGATACGCAGTATTTT	CASSSGLAGRGADTQYF
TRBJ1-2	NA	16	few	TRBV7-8	TGTGCCAGCAGCTTAGCCCGAACGGACAAGAACTATGGCTACACCTTC	CASSLARTDKNYGYTF
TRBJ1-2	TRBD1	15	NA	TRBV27	TGTGCCAGCAGTTCACAGGGGGATCCTCTCTATGGCTACACCTTC	CASSSQGDPLYGYTF
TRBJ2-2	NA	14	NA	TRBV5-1	TGCGCCAGCAGCAAGAGCGAGCGGACCGGGGAGCTGTTTTTT	CASSKSERTGELFF
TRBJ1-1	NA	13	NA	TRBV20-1	TGCAGTGCTAGTATAACCCTCCGGACTGAAGCTTTCTTT	CSASITLRTEAFF
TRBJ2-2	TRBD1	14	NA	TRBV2	TGTGCCAGCAGAATGACAGGGGGCGTCGGGGAGCTGTTTTTT	CASRMTGGVGELFF